This T cell receptor (beta chain) is drawn from a study of CD8+CD57+ T cells in acquired aplastic anemia. Study-level points and caveats: Patients did not significantly differ from controls in CD8+ Simpson's diversity. Patients and controls had in common fewer than 30 CD8+ CDR3 sequences.

Remarks on this clonotype: What it recognizes is unknown.

Genomic DNA was employed as the template in profiling TCR beta VDJ and CDR3. TCRdb passed the reads through MiXCR, listing each CDR3 protein once. The repertoire holds 50,000 to 70,000 distinct CDR3 sequences, less than 65% seen once, with roughly 2.5% in the top ten. This CDR3 spans 13 amino acids. The V end lost 0 bases, the J end lost 5 bases, and 7 bases lay between the germline ends. The germline CDR1 and CDR2 sequences are ENHRY and SYGVKD. Sequenced: sorted CD4+, CD8+, or CD8+CD57+ T cells (not recorded which) from PBMCs. The receptor comes from a human donor in good health, serving as a control. The genes are TRBV10-3 and TRBJ1-2, with unresolved D. CDR3 sequence reads: CAISESTDYGYTF. The CDR3 region has the DNA TGTGCCATCAGTGAGTCTACAGATTATGGCTACACCTTC.